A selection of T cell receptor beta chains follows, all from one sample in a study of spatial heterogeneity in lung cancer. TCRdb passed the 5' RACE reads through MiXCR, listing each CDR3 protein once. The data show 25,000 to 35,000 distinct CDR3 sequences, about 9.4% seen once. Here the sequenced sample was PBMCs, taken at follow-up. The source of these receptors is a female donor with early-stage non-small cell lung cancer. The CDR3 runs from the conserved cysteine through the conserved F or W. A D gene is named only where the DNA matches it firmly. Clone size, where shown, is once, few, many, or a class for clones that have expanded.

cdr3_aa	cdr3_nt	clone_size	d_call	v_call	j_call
CASSLFYEQYF	TGTGCCAGCAGTTTGTTCTACGAGCAGTACTTC	medium-sized	-	TRBV28	TRBJ2-7
CASSVGTGYNSPLHF	TGTGCCAGCAGCGTAGGGACAGGATATAATTCACCCCTCCACTTT	many	TRBD1	TRBV2	TRBJ1-6
CASSLTRQVSTDTQYF	TGTGCCAGCAGTTTAACCAGACAGGTTAGCACAGATACGCAGTATTTT	-	-	TRBV27	TRBJ2-3
CASSLPRGGPTDTQYF	TGCGCCAGCAGCCTCCCGCGCGGGGGTCCGACAGATACGCAGTATTTT	-	TRBD2	TRBV5-1	TRBJ2-3
CASSLDDTQYF	TGCGCCAGCAGCTTGGACGATACGCAGTATTTT	-	-	TRBV5-1	TRBJ2-3
CASSLTGGQETQYF	TGTGCCAGCAGCTTAACGGGGGGACAAGAGACCCAGTACTTC	many	TRBD2	TRBV5-1	TRBJ2-5
CASSLELDDNTEAFF	TGTGCCAGCAGCTTAGAGTTGGACGACAACACTGAAGCTTTCTTT	many	-	TRBV7-2	TRBJ1-1
CASSRDPAPYEQYF	TGTGCCAGCAGCCGGGACCCGGCCCCCTACGAGCAGTACTTC	few	-	TRBV5-5	TRBJ2-7
CASSPRDTLNTQYF	TGTGCCAGCAGCCCCCGGGACACTCTGAATACGCAGTATTTT	many	-	TRBV11-1	TRBJ2-3
CAWGSGNTIYF	TGTGCCTGGGGCTCTGGAAACACCATATATTTT	many	-	TRBV30	TRBJ1-3
CASSQSAKGGVYSNQPQHF	TGCGCCAGCAGTCAATCAGCCAAGGGGGGCGTTTATAGCAATCAGCCCCAGCATTTT	many	-	TRBV23-1	TRBJ1-5
CASSPRESTDTQYF	TGTGCCAGCAGCCCCCGGGAAAGCACAGATACGCAGTATTTT	many	-	TRBV7-2	TRBJ2-3
CATSRDHGVNQPQHF	TGTGCCACCAGCAGAGATCATGGGGTGAATCAGCCCCAGCATTTT	many	-	TRBV15	TRBJ1-5